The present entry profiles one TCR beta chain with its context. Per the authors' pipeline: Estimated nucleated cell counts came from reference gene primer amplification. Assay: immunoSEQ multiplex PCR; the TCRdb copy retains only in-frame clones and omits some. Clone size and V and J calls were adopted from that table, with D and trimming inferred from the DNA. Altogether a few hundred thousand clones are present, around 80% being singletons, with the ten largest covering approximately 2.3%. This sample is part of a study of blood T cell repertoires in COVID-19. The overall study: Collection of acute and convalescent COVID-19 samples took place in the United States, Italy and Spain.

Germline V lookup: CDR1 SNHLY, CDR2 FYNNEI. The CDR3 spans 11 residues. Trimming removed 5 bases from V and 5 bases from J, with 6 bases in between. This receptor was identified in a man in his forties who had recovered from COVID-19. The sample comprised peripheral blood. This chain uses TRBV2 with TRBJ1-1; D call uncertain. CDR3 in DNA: TGTGCCAGCAGTTGGAGGACTGAAGCTTTCTTT. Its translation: CASSWRTEAFF.